This T cell receptor beta chain was identified during a study of lymphopenia after photon versus proton radiotherapy. Study-level points and caveats: Better survival with proton therapy was suggested as possible, not demonstrated. In patients who died, overall survival fell as post-nadir TCR diversity dropped more. Oligoclonal CD8+ Temra expansion after nadir drove photon patients' diversity drop. Relative stability marked proton patients; photon patients lost diversity and naive cells.

About this clone: The antigen is unknown.

Method: immunoSEQ multiplex PCR; TCRdb's copy keeps in-frame clones and lacks some. Among tens of thousands of clones listed, roughly 85% were seen once. The CDR3 loop spans 16 amino acids. V lost 2 bases, J lost 0 bases, and 13 bases lay in between. Germline assignment: CDR1 GTSNPN and CDR2 SVGIG (reference sequence). The specimen comprised peripheral blood, sampled from a patient treated with photon-based radiotherapy. The chain joins TRBV30 to TRBJ1-4; D unclear. The sequence derives from a man aged 40-49 years with gastric cancer. The CDR3 sequence: CAWSTGSRTTNEKLFF. CDR3 nucleotides: TGTGCCTGGAGTACGGGCAGTCGAACAACTAATGAAAAACTGTTTTTT.